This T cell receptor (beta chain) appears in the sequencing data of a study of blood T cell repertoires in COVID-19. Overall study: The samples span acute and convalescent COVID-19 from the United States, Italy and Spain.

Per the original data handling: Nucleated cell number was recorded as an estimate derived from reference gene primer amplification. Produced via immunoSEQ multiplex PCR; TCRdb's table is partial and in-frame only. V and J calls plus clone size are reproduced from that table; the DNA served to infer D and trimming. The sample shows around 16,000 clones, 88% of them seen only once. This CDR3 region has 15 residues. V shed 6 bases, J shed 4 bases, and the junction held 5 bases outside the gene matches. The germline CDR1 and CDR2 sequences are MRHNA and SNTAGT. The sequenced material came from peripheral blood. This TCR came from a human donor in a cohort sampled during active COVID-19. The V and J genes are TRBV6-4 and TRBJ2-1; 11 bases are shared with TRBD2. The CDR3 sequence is CASSALAGEYNEQFF. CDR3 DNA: TGTGCCAGCAGCGCACTAGCGGGAGAATACAATGAGCAGTTCTTC.